This record looks at one TCR beta chain sequence and its context. What it binds is not known. TCRdb keeps only in-frame clones here, not all; method: immunoSEQ multiplex PCR. The table has some 25,000 clones, about 76% seen once; the top ten hold 12% to 15%. This entry belongs to a study of OX40 agonist ivuxolimab in advanced cancers. Study-wide context: With ivuxolimab, an agonistic anti-OX40 (CD134) antibody, patients were treated. General study points: Averaged across samples, CD8+ T cells carried more expanded clones than CD4+ did.

The investigators sampled blood at baseline, at cycle 4 day 1, and at cycle 7 day 1. V shed 2 bases and J 5 bases; nucleotides not matched to a gene: 8. The CDR3 extends over 15 amino acids. CDR1 and CDR2 from the germline V gene are LNHDA and SQIVND (reference sequence). The specimen comprised CD4+ or CD8+ T cells sorted from blood, sampled in a trial of the OX40 agonist ivuxolimab. The receptor was isolated from an adult with an advanced solid tumor such as melanoma, head and neck, liver or kidney cancer. The chain uses TRBV19 and TRBJ2-7; 8 bases line up with TRBD1. The CDR3 DNA follows: TGTGCCAGTAGTATACCAGGACAGGGTGGAGACGAGCAGTACTTC. Protein sequence: CASSIPGQGGDEQYF.